This T cell receptor beta chain originates from a study of post-analysis software for immune sequencing data. Study-wide points: Comparison of patients with controls showed about 5 TRBV segments more frequent in patients, TRBV5-6, TRBV5-1 and TRBV20-1 among them.

This CDR3 has 13 residues. The germline V gene has CDR1 SQVTM and CDR2 ANQGSEA. With 6 bases removed from V and 3 bases from J, the gap between germline ends came to 14 bases. A word on this clonotype: Its antigen is as yet unknown.

Unique molecular identifiers featured in each of the TCR beta cDNA libraries. Between about 1 and 11 million T cells gave rise to a few hundred thousand cDNA molecules. TCRdb recomputed calls from the PCR reads with MiXCR, one row per CDR3 protein. The table records 820,000 or so distinct CDR3 sequences, roughly 58% of them present only once. The V call is TRBV29-1, the J call TRBJ2-5, with D tentatively TRBD1 (6 bases). This TCR derives from a girl aged 5 to 17 with multiple sclerosis. The sequenced sample was blood. CDR3 DNA sequence: TGCAGCGTCGCGAGGACAGTCGAAGAGACCCAGTACTTC. Encoded protein: CSVARTVEETQYF.